This TCR beta chain was observed in a study of T-cell memory formation after mild COVID-19 (dated by TCRdb to about 2021). General notes on the study: TCR sequence clusters from the two donors were largely donor specific. T-cell clones expanding and contracting after mild COVID-19 in two donors were tracked by longitudinal TCRalpha and TCRbeta repertoire sequencing. The cohort was made up of two young adult volunteers, one female and one male, who were previously healthy. General findings and caveats noted by the study authors: Contracting CD4+ clones appeared mostly in the CM and EM memory subsets, whereas CD8+ clones were enriched in EMRA. Only two mild cases were covered in the study, and larger cohorts including severe cases with pre-infection samples were considered necessary. Some responding clones were detected in pre-infection memory, suggesting pre-existing cross-reactive memory T cells joined the SARS-CoV-2 response. Clones that contracted from day 15 to 85 showed balanced CD4/CD8 phenotypes, whereas a second wave of clones that expanded from day 15 to 37 leaned towards CD4+. The second-wave clones that peaked on day 37 were not confirmed to be SARS-CoV-2 specific.

Sequencing was performed on an Illumina NovaSeq 6000. cDNA libraries for TCRalpha and TCRbeta were prepared by 5'RACE using constant-segment primers, with sample barcodes and unique molecular identifiers added. Trizol reagent was used to extract RNA from every sample. Libraries were amplified in two PCR steps, with a second sample barcode and Illumina TruSeq adapters added in the second step. Libraries were sequenced on an Illumina NovaSeq with 2 x 150 bp paired-end reads. Processing in the source paper ran as follows. The reads were demultiplexed and collapsed into UMI-guided consensus sequences using migec v1.2.7. Using mixcr v2.1.11, the UMI consensuses were aligned to TRA and TRB V and J templates and assembled into clonotypes. Expanded or contracted clonotypes were those called significant by both edgeR and NoisET, with noise models trained on biological replicates. For edgeR calls, the thresholds were a false discovery rate-adjusted p below 0.01 and a log2 fold-change of 1. As an exploratory analysis of dynamics, max-normalized trajectories of the 1000 most abundant clonotypes were examined with PCA combined with hierarchical clustering. Separately sequenced CD4+ and CD8+ repertoires were used to assign a CD4 or CD8 phenotype to each responding clone. TCRdb itself trimmed the public reads at Q25 with fastp, ran MiXCR and retained productive beta chains. Rows merge per CDR3 protein into single entries with the most common DNA and genes. None of the V and J calls come from the authors' own analysis; TCRdb made them. The sample table shows hundreds of thousands of distinct CDR3 sequences, and 15% to 20% are seen once. Around 20% of the sample rests with the top ten.

Ficoll-Paque density gradient centrifugation was used to isolate PBMCs. A word on this clonotype: The antigen it binds to is not known. Per-base qualities were not stored, and no clone one base away is much larger.

Per the germline V gene, MNHEY is the CDR1 and SVGAGI is the CDR2. Clipping removes 6 bases from V and 8 bases from J, with 7 as the unmatched junction base count. The CDR3, from cysteine to phenylalanine, totals 13 residues. Kept here is only the CDR3 DNA, which spans 39 bases and is read in frame from base 1. The source material was PBMCs or a T cell subset sorted from them (not recorded which). The V and J genes are TRBV6-5 and TRBJ1-2; 9 middle bases align to TRBD1. The receptor comes from a man aged 18-30 years who had mild COVID-19 (a few samples of this study predate the infection). The sample titles of this study are shuffled in the database, so cell type and time point are left out; the donor was told from shared clones. The DNA sequence follows: TGTGCCAGCAGGCAACAGGGGGCGGAGGGCTACACCTTC. Translated, this gives CASRQQGAEGYTF.